Sequencing of this T cell receptor beta chain was carried out in a study of metastatic and nonmetastatic thyroid tumors. Study in general: From malignant and benign thyroid patients, repertoires in blood and in tumor or nodule tissue were compared.

Until they underwent thyroid surgery, no patient had received any treatment. Germline V gene sequence: CDR1 DFQATT, CDR2 SNEGSKA (reference sequence). V lost 3 bases, J lost 4 bases, and 3 bases stayed unmatched. This CDR3 contains 12 residues. TCRdb re-called the PCR reads via MiXCR. The repertoire holds some 23,000 clones, with approximately 13% as singletons. The rearrangement uses TRBV20-1 and TRBJ2-7, with 7 bases aligning to TRBD2. Sequencing used blood. This clonotype was sampled from a female donor with papillary thyroid cancer or a benign thyroid nodule (not recorded which). Some clones in this sample may be carry-over from other donors' samples. CDR3: CSASGGGYEQYF. Written as DNA, the CDR3 is TGCAGTGCTAGTGGGGGGGGATACGAGCAGTACTTC.